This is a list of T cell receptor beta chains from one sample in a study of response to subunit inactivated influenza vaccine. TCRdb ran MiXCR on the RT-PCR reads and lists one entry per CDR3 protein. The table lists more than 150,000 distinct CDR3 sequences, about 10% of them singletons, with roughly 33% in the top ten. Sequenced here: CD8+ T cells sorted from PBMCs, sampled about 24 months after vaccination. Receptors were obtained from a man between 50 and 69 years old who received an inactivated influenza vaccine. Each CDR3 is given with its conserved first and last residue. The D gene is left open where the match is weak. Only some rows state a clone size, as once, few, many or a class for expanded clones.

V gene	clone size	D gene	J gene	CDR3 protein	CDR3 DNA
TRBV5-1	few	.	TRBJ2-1	CASSPEQDPIRDEQFF	TGCGCCAGCAGCCCAGAACAGGATCCTATTAGGGATGAGCAGTTCTTC
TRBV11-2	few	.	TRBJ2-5	CASSPKGAQYF	TGTGCCAGCAGCCCAAAGGGGGCCCAGTACTTC
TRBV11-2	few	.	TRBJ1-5	CASSPGPYSNQPQHF	TGTGCCAGCAGCCCGGGACCTTATAGCAATCAGCCCCAGCATTTT
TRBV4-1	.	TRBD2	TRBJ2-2	CASSQAGTSGSLAGELFF	TGCGCCAGCAGCCAGGCCGGGACTAGCGGGAGTCTGGCCGGGGAGCTGTTTTTT
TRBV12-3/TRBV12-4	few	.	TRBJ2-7	CASSLGSGNYEQYF	TGTGCCAGCAGTTTAGGGTCAGGGAATTACGAGCAGTACTTC
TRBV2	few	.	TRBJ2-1	CASSRHEQFF	TGTGCCAGCAGCCGGCATGAGCAGTTCTTC
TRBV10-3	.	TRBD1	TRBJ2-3	CAISADRVADTQYF	TGTGCCATCAGTGCGGACAGGGTGGCAGATACGCAGTATTTT
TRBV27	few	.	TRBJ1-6	CASSFVTGLDSPLHF	TGTGCCAGCAGTTTCGTCACGGGATTGGATTCACCCCTCCACTTT
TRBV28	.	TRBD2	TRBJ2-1	CASSPHGGGNEQFF	TGTGCCAGCAGTCCTCACGGGGGGGGAAATGAGCAGTTCTTC
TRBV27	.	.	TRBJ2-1	CASSLGIVNEQFF	TGTGCCAGCAGTTTAGGGATAGTCAATGAGCAGTTCTTC
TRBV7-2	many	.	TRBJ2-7	CASSIFSYEQYF	TGTGCCAGCAGCATTTTCTCCTACGAGCAGTACTTC
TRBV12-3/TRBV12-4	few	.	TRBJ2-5	CASSLDGLGTQYF	TGTGCCAGCAGTTTAGACGGGCTAGGGACCCAGTACTTC
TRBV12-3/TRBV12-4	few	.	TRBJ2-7	CASSLAVTDEQYF	TGTGCCAGCAGTTTAGCCGTAACGGATGAGCAGTACTTC
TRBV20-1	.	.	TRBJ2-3	CSARARWPDTQYF	TGCAGTGCTAGGGCCAGGTGGCCAGATACGCAGTATTTT
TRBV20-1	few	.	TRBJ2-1	CSALTRGRVYNEQFF	TGCAGTGCTTTAACTCGGGGCCGGGTCTACAATGAGCAGTTCTTC
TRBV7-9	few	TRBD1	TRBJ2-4	CASSLRQGDTNIQYF	TGTGCCAGCAGCCTCCGACAGGGGGATACAAACATTCAGTACTTC
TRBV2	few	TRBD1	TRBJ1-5	CASSERTGPDQPQHF	TGTGCCAGCAGTGAGAGGACAGGACCTGATCAGCCCCAGCATTTT
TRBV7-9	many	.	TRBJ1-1	CASSLDTWNTEAFF	TGTGCCAGCAGCTTAGATACCTGGAACACTGAAGCTTTCTTT
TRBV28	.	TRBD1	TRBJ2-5	CASSYLGQGARETQYF	TGTGCCAGCAGTTACCTCGGACAGGGGGCTAGGGAGACCCAGTACTTC
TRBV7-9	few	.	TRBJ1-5	CASSWGPGNQPQHF	TGTGCCAGCAGTTGGGGTCCGGGCAATCAGCCCCAGCATTTT
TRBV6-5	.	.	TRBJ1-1	CASSYPGQDTEAFF	TGTGCCAGCAGTTACCCAGGTCAGGACACTGAAGCTTTCTTT
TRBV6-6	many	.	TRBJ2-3	CASSYAGSADTQYF	TGTGCCAGCAGTTATGCAGGGTCGGCAGATACGCAGTATTTT
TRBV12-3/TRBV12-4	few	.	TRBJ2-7	CASSRNLYEQYF	TGTGCCAGCAGCCGAAATCTCTACGAGCAGTACTTC
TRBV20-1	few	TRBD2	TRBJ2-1	CSAGRTSGRRNEQFF	TGCAGTGCAGGTCGGACTAGCGGGAGGAGGAATGAGCAGTTCTTC
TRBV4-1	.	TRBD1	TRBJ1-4	CASSQNTGTGAAKLFF	TGCGCCAGCAGCCAAAATACCGGGACAGGGGCCGCAAAACTGTTTTTT
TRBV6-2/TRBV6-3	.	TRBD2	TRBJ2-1	CASSLSGLAVFYNEQFF	TGTGCCAGCAGCCTCTCGGGACTAGCGGTATTCTACAATGAGCAGTTCTTC
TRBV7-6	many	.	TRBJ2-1	CASSLREIYNEQFF	TGTGCCAGCAGCTTACGGGAGATTTACAATGAGCAGTTCTTC
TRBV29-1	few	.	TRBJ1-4	CSANGQTNEKLFF	TGCAGCGCAAATGGACAGACCAATGAAAAACTGTTTTTT
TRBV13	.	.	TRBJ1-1	CASSLGGDWNTEAFF	TGTGCCAGCAGCTTAGGGGGGGATTGGAACACTGAAGCTTTCTTT
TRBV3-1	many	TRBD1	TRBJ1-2	CASSQAFDRGLSHNYGYTF	TGTGCCAGCAGCCAAGCCTTCGACAGGGGGCTATCCCACAACTATGGCTACACCTTC
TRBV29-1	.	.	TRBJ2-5	CSVAGAPETQYF	TGCAGCGTGGCGGGGGCACCGGAGACCCAGTACTTC
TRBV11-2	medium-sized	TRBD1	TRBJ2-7	CASSLGQGPYEQYF	TGTGCCAGCAGCCTCGGACAGGGTCCCTACGAGCAGTACTTC
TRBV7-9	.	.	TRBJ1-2	CASSLEGVLYGYTF	TGTGCCAGCAGCTTAGAGGGGGTTCTCTATGGCTACACCTTC
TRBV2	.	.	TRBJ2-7	CASSEAFSGSEQYF	TGTGCCAGCAGTGAAGCCTTCTCTGGTAGCGAGCAGTACTTC
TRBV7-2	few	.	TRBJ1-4	CASSSLYEKLFF	TGTGCCAGCAGCTCCCTTTACGAAAAACTGTTTTTT
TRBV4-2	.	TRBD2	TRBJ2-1	CASSQDLSGRAYNEQFF	TGTGCCAGCAGCCAAGATCTCAGCGGGAGGGCCTACAATGAGCAGTTCTTC
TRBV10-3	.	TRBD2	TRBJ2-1	CAIRGPGTSGTNEQFF	TGTGCCATCAGGGGACCCGGGACTAGCGGGACGAATGAGCAGTTCTTC
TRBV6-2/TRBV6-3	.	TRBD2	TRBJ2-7	CASSYGVAGDSYEQYF	TGTGCCAGCAGTTACGGTGTAGCGGGGGATTCCTACGAGCAGTACTTC
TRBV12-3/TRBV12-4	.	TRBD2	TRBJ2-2	CATGRGGSSTGELFF	TGTGCCACGGGACGGGGGGGTTCGAGCACCGGGGAGCTGTTTTTT
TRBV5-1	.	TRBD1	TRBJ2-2	CASSSDRGRAGNTGELFF	TGCGCCAGCAGCTCGGACAGGGGTCGTGCGGGAAACACCGGGGAGCTGTTTTTT
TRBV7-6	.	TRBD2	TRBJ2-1	CASSLAGTTPQFF	TGTGCCAGCAGCTTAGCCGGGACTACGCCTCAGTTCTTC
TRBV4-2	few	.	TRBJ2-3	CASSPEGIHSTDTQYF	TGTGCCAGCAGCCCAGAAGGGATCCACTCCACAGATACGCAGTATTTT
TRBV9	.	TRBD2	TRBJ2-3	CASSAEGGSADTQYF	TGTGCCAGCAGCGCAGAGGGCGGGAGCGCAGATACGCAGTATTTT
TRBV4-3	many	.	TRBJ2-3	CASSQEASSTDTQYF	TGCGCCAGCAGCCAAGAGGCAAGCTCCACAGATACGCAGTATTTT
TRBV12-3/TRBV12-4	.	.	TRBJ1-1	CASSFTVTTEAFF	TGTGCCAGCAGTTTTACCGTCACCACTGAAGCTTTCTTT
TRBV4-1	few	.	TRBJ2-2	CASSQDPSLVAGELFF	TGCGCCAGCAGCCAAGACCCCTCCCTAGTGGCCGGGGAGCTGTTTTTT
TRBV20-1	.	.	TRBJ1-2	CSAREVRSNYGYTF	TGCAGTGCTAGAGAAGTCCGATCTAACTATGGCTACACCTTC
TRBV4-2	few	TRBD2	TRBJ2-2	CASSQDWTSGNTGELFF	TGTGCCAGCAGCCAAGATTGGACTAGCGGAAACACCGGGGAGCTGTTTTTT
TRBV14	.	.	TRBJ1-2	CASSQEFAGYYGYTF	TGTGCCAGCAGCCAAGAATTTGCAGGGTACTATGGCTACACCTTC
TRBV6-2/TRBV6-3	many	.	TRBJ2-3	CASSYSLGWGRDFLVGDTQYF	TGTGCCAGCAGTTACTCGCTGGGGTGGGGACGCGACTTCCTGGTGGGAGATACGCAGTATTTT
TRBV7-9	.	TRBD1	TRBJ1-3	CASSLATGGSGNTIYF	TGTGCCAGCAGCTTAGCCACAGGGGGATCAGGAAACACCATATATTTT